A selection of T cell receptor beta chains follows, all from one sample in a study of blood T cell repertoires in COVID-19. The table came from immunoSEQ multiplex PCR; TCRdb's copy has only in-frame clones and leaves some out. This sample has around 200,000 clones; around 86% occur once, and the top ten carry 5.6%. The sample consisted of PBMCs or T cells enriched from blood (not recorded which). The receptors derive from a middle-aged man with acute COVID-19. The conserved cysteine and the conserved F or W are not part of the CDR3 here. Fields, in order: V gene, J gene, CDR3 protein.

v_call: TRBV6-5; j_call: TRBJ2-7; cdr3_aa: ASARPGEWEQY
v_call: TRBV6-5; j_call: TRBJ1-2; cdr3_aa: ASRTTGEHGYT
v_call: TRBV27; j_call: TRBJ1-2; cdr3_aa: ASSFGTDYGYT
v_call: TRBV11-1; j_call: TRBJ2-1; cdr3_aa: ASSPAGPGGRNEQF
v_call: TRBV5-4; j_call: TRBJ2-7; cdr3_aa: ASSLSGVHEQY
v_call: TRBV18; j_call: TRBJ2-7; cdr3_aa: ASSPGTGAYEQY
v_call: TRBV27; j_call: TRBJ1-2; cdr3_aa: ASSLRRGSYGYT
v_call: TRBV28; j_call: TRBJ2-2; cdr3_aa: ASSTRLAGSTGELF
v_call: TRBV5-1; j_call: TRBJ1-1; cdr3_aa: ASAPNRGMNTEAF
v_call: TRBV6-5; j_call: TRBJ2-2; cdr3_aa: ASRPGLNTGELF
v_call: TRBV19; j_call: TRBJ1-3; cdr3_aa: ASSLRQSSGNTIY
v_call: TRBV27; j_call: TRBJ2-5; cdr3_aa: ASRPGLAGLGKETQY
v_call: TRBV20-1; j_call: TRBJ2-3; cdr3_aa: SASISSYTDTQY
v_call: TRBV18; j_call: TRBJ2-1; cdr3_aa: ASSVRFRLADNEQF
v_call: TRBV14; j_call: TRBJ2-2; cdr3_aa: ASSRDGGNTGELF
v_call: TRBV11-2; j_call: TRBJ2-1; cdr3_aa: ASSLGLAESYEQF
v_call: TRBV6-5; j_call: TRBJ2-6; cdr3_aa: ASSRSSGANVLT
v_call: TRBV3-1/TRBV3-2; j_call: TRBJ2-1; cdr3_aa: ASSPGGSYNEQF
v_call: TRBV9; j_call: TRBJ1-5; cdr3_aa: ASSVGTPNQPQH
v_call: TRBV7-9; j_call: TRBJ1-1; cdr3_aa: ASSFEDTEAF
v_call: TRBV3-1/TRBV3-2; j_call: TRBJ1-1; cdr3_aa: ASSQGGGHGTEAF
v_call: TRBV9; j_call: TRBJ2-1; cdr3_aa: ASSTAETSYNEQF
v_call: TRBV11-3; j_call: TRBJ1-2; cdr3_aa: ASSLGRQGADYGYT
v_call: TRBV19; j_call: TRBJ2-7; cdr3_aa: ATTRGAGPYEQY
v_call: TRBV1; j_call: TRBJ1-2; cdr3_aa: TSSQDRKDRYGYT
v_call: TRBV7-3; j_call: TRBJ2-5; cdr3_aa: ASSPTGTSGHYPQETQY
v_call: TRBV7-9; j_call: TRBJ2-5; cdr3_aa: ASSLNGWAVGETQY
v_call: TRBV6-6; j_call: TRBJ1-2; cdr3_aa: ASSPREGDYGYT
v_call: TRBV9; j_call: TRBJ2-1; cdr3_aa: ASSPTPGGLAGYNEQF
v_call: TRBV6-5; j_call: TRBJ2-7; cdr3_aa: ASSYLSGNYEQY
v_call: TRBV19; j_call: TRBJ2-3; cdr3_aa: ASSGLAGADTQY
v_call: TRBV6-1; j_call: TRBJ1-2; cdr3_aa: ASSEATGTGYGYT
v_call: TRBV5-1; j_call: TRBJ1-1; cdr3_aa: ASSQTGRTEAF
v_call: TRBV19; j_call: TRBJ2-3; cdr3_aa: ASSPTSRTDTQY
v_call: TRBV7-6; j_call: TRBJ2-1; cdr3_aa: ASSERTGNEQF
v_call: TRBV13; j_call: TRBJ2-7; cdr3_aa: ASSRAGTSGFGRLYEQY
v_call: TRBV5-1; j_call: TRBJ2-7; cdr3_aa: ASSSGKTTYEQY
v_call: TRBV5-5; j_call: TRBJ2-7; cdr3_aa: ASSLAVGGYEQY
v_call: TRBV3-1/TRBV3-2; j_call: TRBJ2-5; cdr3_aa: ASSQGERSQY
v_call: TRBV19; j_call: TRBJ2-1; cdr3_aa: ASSIVLAGTNEQF
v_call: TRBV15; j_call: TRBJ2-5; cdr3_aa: ATSRDRQSAETQY
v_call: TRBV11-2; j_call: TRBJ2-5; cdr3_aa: ASSLARYQETQY
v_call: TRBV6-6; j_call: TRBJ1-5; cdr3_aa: ASSYEWWPQH
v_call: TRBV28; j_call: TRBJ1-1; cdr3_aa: ATETGLSTEAF
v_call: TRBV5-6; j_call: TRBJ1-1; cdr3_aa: ASSLAGTGYNTEAF
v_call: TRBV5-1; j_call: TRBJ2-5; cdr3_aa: ASSRGLAGDQSRGETQY
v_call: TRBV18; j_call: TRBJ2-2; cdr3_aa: ASSPDRGNNRELF
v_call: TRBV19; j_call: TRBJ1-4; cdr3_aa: ASSPLNEKLF
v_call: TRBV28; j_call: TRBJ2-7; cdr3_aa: ASGTGVIPYEQY
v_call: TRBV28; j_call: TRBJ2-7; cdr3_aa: ASSPGSRDRVYEQY
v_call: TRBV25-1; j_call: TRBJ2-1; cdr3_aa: ASSELPYNEQF
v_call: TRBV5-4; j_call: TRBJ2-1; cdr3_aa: ASSSTRQGATDEQF
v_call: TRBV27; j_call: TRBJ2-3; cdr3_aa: ASSRQGDTQY
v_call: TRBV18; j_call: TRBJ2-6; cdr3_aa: ASSPPKGQRILAANVLT
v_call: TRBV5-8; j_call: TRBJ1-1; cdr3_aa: ASSLPRSTGLGEAF